The rows below give T cell receptor beta chains drawn from one sample of a study of blood T cell repertoires in COVID-19. Sequencing used immunoSEQ multiplex PCR; TCRdb keeps in-frame clones, though not all of them. The repertoire has some 240,000 clones, about 85% of them found once; the top ten carry about 7%. Sequencing was performed on PBMCs or T cells enriched from blood (not recorded which). The receptors originated from a woman aged 45-65 years who had been exposed to COVID-19. The CDR3 runs from the conserved cysteine through the conserved F or W. A D gene is named only where the DNA matches it firmly. Not all rows give a size; the values are once, few, many and, for expanded clones, a class.

TRBJ2-7 - TRBV7-2 - 14 TGTGCCAGCAGCTTTAGCGATCTTCGCTACGAGCAGTACTTC CASSFSDLRYEQYF
TRBJ2-2 - TRBV3-1/TRBV3-2 TRBD1 15 TGTGCCAGCAGCCTTCGACAGGGGAACACCGGGGAGCTGTTTTTT CASSLRQGNTGELFF
TRBJ2-1 - TRBV18 - 11 TGTGCCAGCTCTTTAGGGGATGAGCAGTTCTTC CASSLGDEQFF
TRBJ2-7 - TRBV2 - 13 TGTGCCAGCAAACGACAGGATTCCTACGAGCAGTACTTC CASKRQDSYEQYF
TRBJ2-5 - TRBV2 TRBD2 14 TGTGCCAGCAGTGCCCTAGCGGGGTCGGAGACCCAGTACTTC CASSALAGSETQYF
TRBJ1-1 - TRBV5-6 TRBD1 14 TGTGCCAGCAGCGTTCCGGGACAGCACACTGAAGCTTTCTTT CASSVPGQHTEAFF
TRBJ1-2 - TRBV5-4 - 13 TGTGCCAGCAGCTTGGCCGCGAACTATGGCTACACCTTC CASSLAANYGYTF
TRBJ2-7 - TRBV7-2 - 14 TGTGCCAGCAGCCCAGCACTAGTTACCTACGAGCAGTACTTC CASSPALVTYEQYF
TRBJ2-7 - TRBV4-1 - 15 TGCGCCAGCAGCCAAGCTGAGGGGGTAGTATACGAGCAGTACTTC CASSQAEGVVYEQYF
TRBJ1-4 - TRBV25-1 TRBD1 14 TGTGCCAGCACGGGGGACAGGGGGAATGAAAAACTGTTTTTT CASTGDRGNEKLFF
TRBJ2-5 - TRBV5-4 - 13 TGTGCCAGCAGCCACGACAGAGAAGAGACCCAGTACTTC CASSHDREETQYF
TRBJ2-3 - TRBV28 - 13 TGTGCCAGCAGCTCTACTAGCACAGATACGCAGTATTTT CASSSTSTDTQYF
TRBJ1-1 few TRBV30 - 14 TGTGCCTGGAGATCGCTAGCAGGGGCCAGGGAAGCTTTCTTT CAWRSLAGAREAFF
TRBJ2-7 - TRBV15 - 12 TGTGCCACCAGCACTACTAGGAACGAGCAGTACTTC CATSTTRNEQYF
TRBJ1-5 - TRBV28 TRBD1 15 TGTGCCAGCAGCCAGGGACAGGGAGGCAATCAGCCCCAGCATTTT CASSQGQGGNQPQHF
TRBJ2-7 - TRBV19 - 14 TGTGCCAGTAGTTCACACGACAGAACCTACGAGCAGTACTTC CASSSHDRTYEQYF
TRBJ2-2 - TRBV12-3/TRBV12-4 - 12 TGTGCCAGCAGCCCTAGCCCCGGGGAGCTGTTTTTT CASSPSPGELFF
TRBJ1-2 - TRBV7-2 - 17 TGTGCCAGCAGCTTAGTCGTGGGGGGGACTACTAACTATGGCTACACCTTC CASSLVVGGTTNYGYTF
TRBJ2-7 once TRBV6-2/TRBV6-3 TRBD2 16 TGTGCCAGCAGCCTGGAGAGGAGCGGGGGGGCCTACGAGCAGTACTTC CASSLERSGGAYEQYF
TRBJ2-7 - TRBV11-2 TRBD1 14 TGTGCCAGCAGCTTAGACGACAGGGTCTACGAGCAGTACTTC CASSLDDRVYEQYF
TRBJ1-2 - TRBV24-1 - 14 TGTGCCACCAGTAGAACAGGAGGGAACTATGGCTACACCTTC CATSRTGGNYGYTF
TRBJ1-2 - TRBV9 TRBD1 14 TGTGCCAGCAGCGTAGGGAACAGGGGCCATGGCTACACCTTC CASSVGNRGHGYTF
TRBJ2-3 - TRBV29-1 - 14 TGCAGCGCCCAGGGGTCCAGGGGTGGAGATACGCAGTATTTT CSAQGSRGGDTQYF
TRBJ1-3 - TRBV7-2 TRBD1 17 TGTGCCAGCAGCTCCAGACCGGGACAGGGGACTGGAAACACCATATATTTT CASSSRPGQGTGNTIYF
TRBJ1-6 - TRBV6-4 - 13 TGTGCCAGCAGTGAAACGGTTCGCTCACCCCTCCACTTT CASSETVRSPLHF
TRBJ2-3 - TRBV20-1 - 12 TGCAGTGCTAGTCTAGGAGCAGATACGCAGTATTTT CSASLGADTQYF
TRBJ1-5 - TRBV19 - 14 TGTGCCAGTTTGGAACAGGGAGGCAATCAGCCCCAGCATTTT CASLEQGGNQPQHF
TRBJ1-5 - TRBV6-2/TRBV6-3 - 13 TGTGCCAGCAGTTGGACGGGGGATCAGCCCCAGCATTTT CASSWTGDQPQHF
TRBJ1-5 - TRBV5-6 - 12 TGTGCCAGCAGCTTGGCGAGTCAGCCCCAGCATTTT CASSLASQPQHF
TRBJ1-1 - TRBV2 - 11 TGTGCCAGCAGTTACGGCACTGAAGCTTTCTTT CASSYGTEAFF
TRBJ1-1 - TRBV18 - 15 TGTGCCAGCTCACCCACCAGGACAGTGAACACTGAAGCTTTCTTT CASSPTRTVNTEAFF
TRBJ2-1 - TRBV14 TRBD2 16 TGTGCCAGCAGCAAAACCCGACTAGCGGGGGACAATGAGCAGTTCTTC CASSKTRLAGDNEQFF
TRBJ2-4 - TRBV12-5 - 15 TGTGCTAGTGGTTTTAAGCCCTCAGCCAAAAACATTCAGTACTTC CASGFKPSAKNIQYF
TRBJ2-1 - TRBV5-1 TRBD2 18 TGCGCCAGCAGCTTGGATCCAGCGGGGGTCAGGACCTACAATGAGCAGTTCTTC CASSLDPAGVRTYNEQFF
TRBJ1-2 - TRBV4-1 - 14 TGCGCCAGCAGCCAAGAACAGGGATTAGATGGCTACACCTTC CASSQEQGLDGYTF
TRBJ2-3 - TRBV27 - 14 TGTGCCAGCAGTTTATTCCCGAGCACAGATACGCAGTATTTT CASSLFPSTDTQYF
TRBJ1-2 once TRBV25-1 - 16 TGTGCCAGCAGTGAAACCATATGGGGGCCATTCTGCGGCTACACCTTC CASSETIWGPFCGYTF
TRBJ1-5 - TRBV6-1 - 13 TGTGCCAGCGGTGAACAGGTCAATCAGCCCCAGCATTTT CASGEQVNQPQHF
TRBJ2-2 - TRBV11-2 - 13 TGTGCCAGCAGCTTGAGGTTTACCGGGGAGCTGTTTTTT CASSLRFTGELFF
TRBJ2-7 - TRBV7-6 - 13 TGTGCCAGCAGCTTTGCCAGCGGCTACGAGCAGTACTTC CASSFASGYEQYF
TRBJ1-2 once TRBV27 - 13 TGTGCCAGCTCAACAAGGGGGTTCTATGGCTACACCTTC CASSTRGFYGYTF
TRBJ1-5 few TRBV21-1 - 16 TGTGCCAGCAAAAAATGGGGGGGGGCGCGGAATCAGCCCCAGCATTTT CASKKWGGARNQPQHF
TRBJ2-5 - TRBV3-1/TRBV3-2 - 14 TGTGCCAGCAGCCACGAGAGATCCCAAGAGACCCAGTACTTC CASSHERSQETQYF
TRBJ2-3 - TRBV2 TRBD2 14 TGTGCCAGCAGGGGCTGGCGGGGGACAGATACGCAGTATTTT CASRGWRGTDTQYF
TRBJ2-7 - TRBV29-1 - 13 TGCAGCGTTTTAGGGGGTTCAACCTACGAGCAGTACTTC CSVLGGSTYEQYF
TRBJ1-2 - TRBV7-9 TRBD1 14 TGTGCCAGCAGCTTATTCGGGACAGGGGACGGCTACACCTTC CASSLFGTGDGYTF
TRBJ1-2 - TRBV12-3/TRBV12-4 - 12 TGTGCCAGCAGTCGCCCTGCGAGTGGCTACACCTTC CASSRPASGYTF
TRBJ1-1 - TRBV4-2 - 14 TGTGCCAGCAGCCTTAACTCGCTGAACACTGAAGCTTTCTTT CASSLNSLNTEAFF
TRBJ2-1 - TRBV15 TRBD2 15 TGTGCCACCAGCAGAGATTGGGGGGGGTACAATGAGCAGTTCTTC CATSRDWGGYNEQFF
TRBJ2-2 few TRBV7-9 TRBD1 15 TGTGCCAGCAGCTTAAGACAGGGGAGCACCGGGGAGCTGTTTTTT CASSLRQGSTGELFF
TRBJ1-6 - TRBV19 - 16 TGTGCCAGTAAGCGAGGGGGAGGGGCCAATAATTCACCCCTCCACTTT CASKRGGGANNSPLHF
TRBJ2-3 - TRBV10-2 - 15 TGCGCCAGCAGTGAGAATACGGTTAGCACAGATACGCAGTATTTT CASSENTVSTDTQYF
TRBJ1-1 - TRBV19 - 14 TGTGCCAGTAGTAAAGAGACAGCAGGGACTGAAGCTTTCTTT CASSKETAGTEAFF